This TCR beta chain is from a study of blood T cell repertoires in COVID-19. Study background: Sites across the United States, Italy and Spain contributed samples from acute and convalescent COVID-19. Sources were T cells, B-cell-depleted T cells, or PBMCs; the material itself was cDNA or gDNA.

The CDR3 is 15 residues long. J was trimmed by 3 bases and V by 4 bases; bases with no gene match: 7. The germline gives CDR1 SGHRS, CDR2 YFSETQ. Participants' own reports of clinical history determined their cohort assignment. Exposed study participants had met a COVID-19 case within 2 weeks before entry. This table comes from immunoSEQ multiplex PCR, and its TCRdb copy is limited to in-frame clones, with some not included. The top ten clones hold roughly 2.9% of a sample with some 300,000 clones, under 90% of them seen once. The chain uses TRBV5-1 and TRBJ1-1; 9 positions match TRBD1. Source material: PBMCs or T cells enriched from blood (not recorded which). The sequence derives from a woman aged 45-65 years who had been exposed to COVID-19. CDR3 loop: CASSRQGQGYTEAFF. The CDR3 DNA is TGCGCCAGCAGCCGCCAGGGACAGGGATACACTGAAGCTTTCTTT. The complete variable domain, with remaining parts taken from reference TRBV5-1 and TRBJ1-1, reads KAGVTQTPRYLIKTRGQQVTLSCSPISGHRSVSWYQQTPGQGLQFLFEYFSETQRNKGNFPGRFSGRQFSNSRSEMNVSTLELGDSALYLCASSRQGQGYTEAFFGQGTRLTVV.